Detailed here is one T cell receptor (beta chain). Germline V lookup: CDR1 SGHTA, CDR2 FQGNSA. V was clipped by 4 bases and J by 2 bases; unmatched bases: 2. The CDR3 spans 16 residues. The sample belongs to a study of identical twins. From the 5' RACE reads, TCRdb called clonotypes with MiXCR, one entry per CDR3 protein. The table has 460,000 or so distinct CDR3 sequences, 13% to 15% seen once; the top ten hold around 0.52%. The same data also went into a second study, on yellow fever vaccine responses in identical twins.

The receptor was derived from a woman aged 18 to 35 in good health. The specimen sequenced was CD4+ T cells sorted from blood. V and J are TRBV7-2 and TRBJ2-5; 15 nucleotides align to TRBD2. CDR3 in amino acids: CASSYGTSGRQETQYF. Here the CDR3 DNA reads TGTGCCAGCAGCTATGGGACTAGCGGGAGGCAAGAGACCCAGTACTTC.